The 17 T cell receptor beta chains below come from one sample, sequenced in a study of beta chain features in type 1 diabetes. Reverse transcription of all isolated RNA meant that expressed TCRB transcripts were sequenced. Generated by immunoSEQ multiplex PCR, the TCRdb table keeps only in-frame clones and is missing some. The sample yields roughly 370,000 clones, 14% seen once. Sequenced sample: naive CD4+ T cells from blood. The receptors derive from a man aged 25-45 years in good health.

This clone was picked up a small number of times. This chain uses TRBV7-2 with TRBJ2-3, with TRBD2 matching over 7 bases. Germline-derived CDR1 and CDR2 are SGHTA and FQGNSA. J lost 3 bases, V lost 2 bases, and 5 bases had no gene match. The CDR3 runs to 15 residues. DNA for the CDR3: TGTGCCAGCAGCTTAAGCGGGATCCTTACAGATACGCAGTATTTT. It yields the protein CASSLSGILTDTQYF.

This clone was recorded a few times. The chain combines TRBV27 with TRBJ2-2; 7 bases fit TRBD2. J gave up 1 base and V 5 bases, and 10 bases lay outside the gene matches. Germline values: CDR1 MNHEY, CDR2 SMNVEV (reference sequence). The CDR3 is 17 amino acids. The CDR3 coding sequence is TGTGCCAGCAGTCCCCCTGGACTAGTTGAGAACACCGGGGAGCTGTTTTTT. It codes for CASSPPGLVENTGELFF.

This clone was counted a few times. The rearrangement uses TRBV7-2 and TRBJ1-5; no clear D. The germline gives CDR1 SGHTA, CDR2 FQGNSA. V gave up 5 bases and J gave up 2 bases, with 13 bases separating them. The CDR3 covers 15 residues. CDR3 DNA: TGTGCCAGCAGCCGTGACGCGGGAGGCAATCAGCCCCAGCATTTT. It translates to CASSRDAGGNQPQHF.

V is TRBV27 and J is TRBJ2-1, with 10 nucleotides matching TRBD1. Trimming removed 6 bases from V and 6 bases from J; junction bases left unmatched: 2. The CDR3 covers 13 residues. CDR1 MNHEY and CDR2 SMNVEV come from the germline V gene (reference sequence). CDR3: CASSRTGGNEQFF. The CDR3 bases are TGTGCCAGCAGCCGGACAGGGGGCAATGAGCAGTTCTTC.

This clone came up a few times. The chain uses TRBV6-5 and TRBJ2-7, with D maybe TRBD2 (5 bases). Trimming removed 10 bases from V and 4 bases from J, with 17 bases in between. The CDR3 length is 13 residues. In germline, CDR1 is MNHEY, CDR2 SVGAGI. CDR3 nucleotides: TGTGCCACCTTAGTAGCAGGCGGGTACGAGCAGTACTTC. Its translation: CATLVAGGYEQYF.

This clone turned up a few times. The rearrangement links TRBV11-2 to TRBJ2-1; 10 bases are a match to TRBD2. V lost 5 bases to trimming and J lost 8 bases; unmatched junction nucleotides: 12. Germline loops: CDR1 SGHAT, CDR2 FQNNGV. The CDR3 loop spans 16 amino acids. The CDR3 nucleotides are TGTGCCAGCAGCCTGGGGACTAGCGTAACCAGCCATGAGCAGTTCTTC. As protein: CASSLGTSVTSHEQFF.

This clone has a handful of counts. This chain joins TRBV7-2 and TRBJ2-1, with 8 bases matching TRBD2. Germline CDR1 is SGHTA and CDR2 is FQGNSA. V shed 4 bases, J shed 1 base, and the junction held 3 bases outside the gene matches. The CDR3 runs to 15 residues. In DNA form, the CDR3 reads TGTGCCAGCAGCTCCAAGCGGGAGTCCTACAATGAGCAGTTCTTC. Translating it yields CASSSKRESYNEQFF.

This clone was counted only a few times. The chain uses TRBV7-6 and TRBJ1-3; 7 bases line up with TRBD1. The germline V gene encodes CDR1 SGHVS and CDR2 FNYEAQ. With 5 bases clipped from V and 4 bases from J, the junction kept 8 bases outside the gene matches. This CDR3 comprises 15 residues. CDR3 residues: CASSLDRAGGNTIYF. Written as DNA, the CDR3 is TGTGCCAGCAGCCTAGACAGGGCTGGCGGAAACACCATATATTTT.

The CDR3 nucleotides read TGTGCCAGCAGCCCGGACAGGGGAGGAGAGACCCAGTACTTC. It codes for CASSPDRGGETQYF. The chain employs TRBV14 and TRBJ2-5, with 9 bases identical to TRBD1. J gave up 4 bases and V 4 bases, and 4 bases lay outside the gene matches. Germline V CDR1 and CDR2: SGHDN, FVKESK. The CDR3 is made up of 14 amino acids. The full variable domain, rest sourced from reference TRBV14 and TRBJ2-5, is EAGVTQFPSHSVIEKGQTVTLRCDPISGHDNLYWYRRVMGKEIKFLLHFVKESKQDESGMPNNRFLAERTGGTYSTLKVQPAELEDSGVYFCASSPDRGGETQYFGPGTRLLVL.

The V and J genes are TRBV30 and TRBJ1-1; 7 positions match TRBD1. CDR1 and CDR2 from the germline V gene are GTSNPN and SVGIG (reference sequence). J gave up 10 bases and V 4 bases, and 6 bases lay outside the gene matches. The CDR3 consists of 11 residues. The DNA of the CDR3 is TGTGCCTGGATTTCAGGGGGTAGAGCTTTCTTT. Encoded protein: CAWISGGRAFF.

CDR3 in DNA: TGCGCCAGCAGAGATAGGCTAGTCAACAATGAGCAGTTCTTC. Translation: CASRDRLVNNEQFF. The chain employs TRBV5-1 and TRBJ2-1; D uncertain. The germline V and J ends were trimmed by 5 bases and 5 bases, with 14 bases remaining between them. Germline V gene data show CDR1 as SGHRS and CDR2 as YFSETQ. The CDR3 spans 14 residues.

This chain joins TRBV7-9 and TRBJ2-3; possible D gene TRBD1, 6 bases. CDR1 is SEHNR and CDR2 is FQNEAQ in the germline V gene (reference sequence). CDR3 length: 14 amino acids. Deletions cut 3 bases from V and 1 base from J, with 8 bases between. The CDR3 sequence is CASSLNRGTDTQYF. CDR3 sequence (DNA): TGTGCCAGCAGCTTGAACAGGGGCACAGATACGCAGTATTTT. The variable domain in full, with the rest retrieved from reference TRBV7-9 and TRBJ2-3, is DTGVSQNPRHKITKRGQNVTFRCDPISEHNRLYWYRQTLGQGPEFLTYFQNEAQLEKSRLLSDRFSAERPKGSFSTLEIQRTEQGDSAMYLCASSLNRGTDTQYFGPGTRLTVL.

This chain connects TRBV7-3 to TRBJ1-5; TRBD1 is a possible D gene (6 bases). The CDR3 consists of 13 residues. Germline-derived CDR1 and CDR2 are SGHTA and FQGTGA. The V and J ends lost 5 bases and 8 bases respectively, with 13 bases between them. As DNA, the CDR3 is TGTGCCAGCAGCGCTACAGGGTGGGAGCCCCAGCATTTT. Amino acids: CASSATGWEPQHF.

V gene TRBV10-3 combines with J gene TRBJ1-2; TRBD1 matches at 9 bases. The ends lost 10 bases at V and 4 bases at J; junction bases unmatched: 4. CDR1 is ENHRY, CDR2 SYGVKD, per germline. CDR3 length: 12 amino acids. This CDR3 reads CASATGGYGYTF. CDR3 DNA sequence: TGTGCCAGCGCGACAGGGGGCTATGGCTACACCTTC.

This clone was recorded a few times. The rearrangement joins TRBV7-8 to TRBJ1-6; no firm D call. In germline, CDR1 is SGHVS, CDR2 FQNEAQ. This CDR3 is 14 amino acids long. Trimming took off 1 base at V and 4 bases at J, with 5 bases between the two ends. This CDR3 is CASSLGDYNSPLHF. The CDR3 region has the DNA TGTGCCAGCAGCTTAGGAGATTATAATTCACCCCTCCACTTT.

This clone was counted between two and nine times. V and J are TRBV20-1 and TRBJ2-3; D remains ambiguous. The germline V and J ends were trimmed by 6 bases and 7 bases, with 11 bases remaining between them. The germline CDR1 and CDR2 sequences are DFQATT and SNEGSKA (reference sequence). The CDR3 loop spans 11 amino acids. This CDR3 reads CSASLRNTQYF. The CDR3 coding sequence is TGCAGTGCATCCCTCCGCAATACGCAGTATTTT.

This clone is a singleton in its sample. V gene TRBV20-1 combines with J gene TRBJ2-3; no firm D call. This CDR3 comprises 11 residues. Between the trimmed V and J ends, which lost 7 bases and 2 bases, there was a span of 7 bases. Germline V gives CDR1 DFQATT, CDR2 SNEGSKA (reference sequence). Here the CDR3 DNA reads TGCAGTGTTGCAACCACAGATACGCAGTATTTT. Its translation: CSVATTDTQYF.